Included here is one TCR beta chain sequence, with context. The sample belongs to a study of CD8 T cells in Susac syndrome. The study sequenced TCR beta in blood CD8+ and CD4+ T cells. The CDR3 covers 15 residues. V gave up 0 bases and J gave up 0 bases, with 8 bases separating them. Germline V gene sequence: CDR1 ENHRY, CDR2 SYGVKD. An amount of RNA that ranged from roughly 0.45 to 1 ug was reverse transcribed with random hexamers. Multiplex immunoSEQ PCR targeted 54 Vbeta and 13 Jbeta TCR beta segments. TCRdb used MiXCR to reprocess the immunoSEQ multiplex PCR reads, holding one entry per CDR3 protein. The sample has about 280,000 distinct CDR3 sequences, 70% to 90% seen once.

The clonotype was recovered from a human donor with multiple sclerosis. The sequencing input was CD8+ T cells from PBMCs. This chain joins TRBV10-3 and TRBJ1-1; D ambiguous. CDR3: CAISESSRMNTEAFF. The DNA for the CDR3 is TGTGCCATCAGTGAGTCGTCACGTATGAACACTGAAGCTTTCTTT.